Detailed here is one T cell receptor beta chain. Its antigen is not yet known. Per-base quality was not reported, and no clone a single base away is much larger than it. The trial excluded patients who had a history of autoimmune disease or were on systemic immunosuppression. Peripheral blood for TCR sequencing was collected from all dose cohorts at baseline, on cycle 4 day 1, and on cycle 7 day 1. The samples were drawn from a first-in-human, open-label, multicenter phase I dose-escalation trial of ivuxolimab. Adults with locally advanced or metastatic melanoma, renal cell, hepatocellular, or head and neck squamous cell carcinoma were enrolled in the trial. Before TCR sequencing, CD4+ and CD8+ T cells were separately sorted from peripheral blood. Genomic DNA was isolated from the sorted cells so that the TCRbeta CDR3 region could be sequenced. The immunoSEQ Assay was used to sequence the TCRbeta CDR3 regions. The table was pulled from immuneACCESS by TCRdb, which kept in-frame rearrangements only. Such tables lose some clones; where checked, under half of the loss comes from unresolved V genes, and the rest has no known cause. Recorded for this sample are approximately 62,000 clones; 80% to 95% of them occurred a single time. Together, the top ten hold about an eighth of the sample.

This entry comes from a study of OX40 agonist ivuxolimab in advanced cancers. The study in broad terms: Ivuxolimab was a fully human IgG2 agonistic monoclonal antibody targeting the costimulatory receptor OX40 (CD134). Partial responses were achieved by three dose-escalation patients, of whom one had hepatocellular carcinoma and two had cutaneous melanoma. Patients were allowed to have had prior anti-PD-1, anti-PD-L1 or anti-CTLA-4 therapy, and around 40% of the dose-escalation patients had previously received checkpoint inhibitors. The paper describes the monotherapy dose-escalation part (N of about 52 patients) of the phase I trial of ivuxolimab. A male proportion of around 81% and a mean age of about 60 years, ranging from 23 to 79, were recorded for the dose-escalation cohort. Intravenous ivuxolimab was administered to patients every 2 weeks at six dose levels: 0.01, 0.1, 0.3, 1.5, 3 and 10 mg/kg. Of the approximately 50 dose-escalation patients, hepatocellular carcinoma was present in roughly 19, melanoma in approximately 15, renal cell carcinoma in 9 and head and neck cancer in 9. The point of sequencing TCRbeta in the periphery was to test whether ivuxolimab changed TCR sequence diversity and drove clonal T-cell expansion.

The germline V gene (reference sequence) yields SGHNT for CDR1 and YYREEE for CDR2. The cysteine opens and the phenylalanine closes a CDR3 of 14 amino acids. The retained sequence is limited to the CDR3, 42 bases, with the frame set at the first base. The junction carries 11 bases between V and J, which are trimmed by 2 bases and 4 bases respectively. The paper as a whole reports these results and caveats: Partial responders in the 0.1-3.0 mg/kg groups had among the lowest normalized peripheral clonal expansion, especially among CD8+ T cells. At doses from 0.1 to 3.0 mg/kg, clonal expansion was seen in both CD4+ and CD8+ blood T cells between baseline and week 6. Low levels of normalized T-cell clonal expansion were also seen in some nonresponding patients. Antigen specificity was not determined for the clonally expanded peripheral T cells. After ivuxolimab, expanded clones were on average more numerous among CD8+ T cells than among CD4+ T cells.

The receptor chain draws on TRBV5-4 and TRBJ2-3, with the D segment possibly TRBD1 or TRBD2, each aligning over 6 bases. The clonotype comes from an adult with an advanced solid tumor such as melanoma, head and neck, liver or kidney cancer. Specimen: CD4+ or CD8+ T cells sorted from blood, collected in a trial of the OX40 agonist ivuxolimab. This receptor carries the CDR3 CASSFWGAADTQYF. The sequenced DNA: TGTGCCAGCAGCTTTTGGGGGGCCGCAGATACGCAGTATTTT.